The present entry profiles one TCR beta chain with its context. These data belong to a study of blood T cell repertoires in COVID-19. For the study at large: The origin of the acute and convalescent COVID-19 samples was the United States, Italy and Spain. T cells, B-cell-depleted T cells, or PBMCs provided the cDNA or gDNA that served as material.

Original data processing: Nucleated cell number was recorded as an estimate derived from reference gene primer amplification. The repertoire was sequenced with immunoSEQ multiplex PCR; TCRdb's copy has only in-frame clones and lacks some. The DNA gave D and trimming, while V, J and clone size come from that table. The sample has around 180,000 clones; roughly nine tenths are singletons. Germline CDR1 MNHEY, CDR2 SVGAGI. V was shortened by 10 bases and J by 0 bases, with 12 bases between the two germline ends. This CDR3 contains 13 residues. Sequenced material: peripheral blood. The clonotype comes from a man aged 55 to 69 with acute or convalescent COVID-19. The rearrangement links TRBV6-5 to TRBJ1-1, with D hard to call. The CDR3 DNA sequence: TGTGCCACAGTACCGCTCTTGAACACTGAAGCTTTCTTT. This sequence encodes CATVPLLNTEAFF.